This T cell receptor beta chain was retrieved from a study of identical twins. Study-level findings and limits: Twin pairs' shared out-of-frame alpha sequences were enriched in low generation probability. Twins shared beta out-of-frame sequences in excess, but this excess was weaker. Abundant beta clonotypes from cord blood bore fewer insertions; memory repertoires lacked this pattern.

Template switching added a universal primer site, and cDNA bore unique molecular identifiers. TCRdb independently ran MiXCR on the 5' RACE reads; one entry per CDR3 protein. Of approximately 260,000 distinct CDR3 sequences detected, 11% to 15% appear once; the ten largest clones hold approximately 8.8%. Concerning this clonotype itself: Its antigen remains unidentified.

CDR1 and CDR2 from the germline V gene are SGHAT and FQNNGV. This CDR3 comprises 13 residues. Deletions cut 3 bases from V and 7 bases from J, with 10 bases between. This chain uses TRBV11-2 with TRBJ1-5; the D is unclear. This TCR was recovered from a young woman in good health. The sample was memory (CD45RO+) T cells sorted from blood. CDR3 in amino acids: CASSFTLGQPQHF. CDR3 sequence (DNA): TGTGCCAGCAGCTTTACTCTCGGCCAGCCCCAGCATTTT.